This T cell receptor (beta chain) was captured in a study of CD8+CD57+ T cells in acquired aplastic anemia. Across the study: Sorted CD4+ and CD8+ cell DNA averaged roughly 3.2 ug.

The patients chosen for sequencing had shown expansion of CD8+CD57+ cells (detected by flow cytometry). The length of the CDR3 is 13 residues. The V gene lost 5 bases and the J gene lost 4 bases, with 11 bases spanning the gap. Germline V CDR1 and CDR2: SGHTA, FQGTGA. This clonotype was detected ten times or more. Template material for TCR beta VDJ and CDR3 profiling consisted of genomic DNA. TCRdb re-called the reads with MiXCR, one entry per CDR3 protein. This sample yields some 200,000 distinct CDR3 sequences, of which roughly half are seen a single time; around 2% belongs to the top ten. This receptor was obtained from a human donor with aplastic anemia. Material for sequencing was sorted CD4+, CD8+, or CD8+CD57+ T cells (not recorded which) from PBMCs. V usage is TRBV7-3 and J usage is TRBJ2-5; D not certain. The CDR3 loop is CASSSLGRETQYF. The CDR3 nucleotides are TGTGCCAGCAGCAGCCTAGGGCGAGAGACCCAGTACTTC.